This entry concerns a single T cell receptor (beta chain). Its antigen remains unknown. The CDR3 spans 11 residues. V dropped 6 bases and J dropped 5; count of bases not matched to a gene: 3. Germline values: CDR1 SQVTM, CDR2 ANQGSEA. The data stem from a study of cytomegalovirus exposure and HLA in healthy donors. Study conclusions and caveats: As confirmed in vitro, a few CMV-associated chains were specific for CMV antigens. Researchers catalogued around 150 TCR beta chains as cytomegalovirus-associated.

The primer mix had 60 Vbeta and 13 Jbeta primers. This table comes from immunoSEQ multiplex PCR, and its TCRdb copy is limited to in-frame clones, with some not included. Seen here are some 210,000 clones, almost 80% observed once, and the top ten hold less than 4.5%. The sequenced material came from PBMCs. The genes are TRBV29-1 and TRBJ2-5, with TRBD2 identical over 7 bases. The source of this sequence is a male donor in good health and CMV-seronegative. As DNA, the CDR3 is TGCAGCGTAGCGGGATACGAGACCCAGTACTTC. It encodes CSVAGYETQYF.